Below, one TCR beta chain is given with its context. Antigen unknown. Germline-derived CDR1 and CDR2 are LNHNV and YYDKDF (reference sequence). This CDR3 contains 15 residues. The V and J ends lost 4 bases and 7 bases, in that order; junction bases with no gene match: 8. Investigators amplified TCR beta CDR3 regions from RNA transcripts. RT-PCR with HTBI primers came first, then second-round multiplex PCR. A single record per CDR3 protein comes from TCRdb applying MiXCR to the multiplex PCR reads. The sample consists of 500,000 to 800,000 distinct CDR3 sequences, over 40% of them appearing once. This entry comes from a study of Graves' ophthalmopathy and Graves' hyperthyroidism. For donors with ophthalmopathy, the disease showed moderate-to-severe activity, reached CAS ≥3 and NOSPECS ≥4, and had lasted under 3 months. Uncontrolled infections, other autoimmune diseases, pregnancy or lactation barred patients from enrollment. Clinical symptoms and serum thyroxine were used for diagnosis; TRAb, thyroid ultrasound and orbital computed tomography were also relied on.

Broader study findings: At just under 71% sensitivity and 72% to 75% specificity, the model predicted progression of the ophthalmopathy.

The origin of this receptor is an adult man with Graves' ophthalmopathy. The genes are TRBV15 and TRBJ1-1, with 11 bases lining up with TRBD1. Specimen: peripheral blood. CDR3 coding DNA: TGTGCCACCAGCAAGACCGGGACAGGGGGGATTGAAGCTTTCTTT. Translation: CATSKTGTGGIEAFF.